This TCR beta chain was captured by sequencing in a study of cytomegalovirus exposure and HLA in healthy donors. PCR used 60 Vbeta primers and 13 Jbeta primers. Generated by immunoSEQ multiplex PCR, the TCRdb table keeps only in-frame clones and is missing some. The table has a few hundred thousand clones, around 90% seen once; the top ten hold roughly 1.6%. In its sample, this clone was seen a few times. The sequence was obtained from a girl aged 2-10 years in good health and CMV-seronegative. The sequenced sample consisted of PBMCs.

The CDR3 sequence is CASSVGFPLYNEQFF. The CDR3 DNA reads as TGTGCCAGCAGCGTAGGTTTCCCCCTTTACAATGAGCAGTTCTTC. The chain couples TRBV9 to TRBJ2-1; D is unclear. Germline V lookup: CDR1 SGDLS, CDR2 YYNGEE. Trimming removed 0 bases at V and 4 bases at J, with 11 bases between. The CDR3 consists of 15 residues. The whole variable domain, filled in from reference TRBV9 and TRBJ2-1, reads DSGVTQTPKHLITATGQRVTLRCSPRSGDLSVYWYQQSLDQGLQFLIQYYNGEERAKGNILERFSAQQFPDLHSELNLSSLELGDSALYFCASSVGFPLYNEQFFGPGTRLTVL.